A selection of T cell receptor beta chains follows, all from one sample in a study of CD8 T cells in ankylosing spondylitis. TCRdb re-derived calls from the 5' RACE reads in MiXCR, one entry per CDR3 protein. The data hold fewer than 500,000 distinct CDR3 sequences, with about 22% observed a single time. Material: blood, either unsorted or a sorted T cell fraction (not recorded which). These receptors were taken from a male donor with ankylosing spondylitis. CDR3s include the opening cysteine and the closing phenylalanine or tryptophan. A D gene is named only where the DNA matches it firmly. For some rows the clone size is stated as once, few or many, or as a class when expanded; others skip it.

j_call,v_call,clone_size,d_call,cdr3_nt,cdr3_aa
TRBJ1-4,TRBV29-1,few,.,TGCAGCGGACAGGAGGCAACTAATGAAAAACTGTTTTTT,CSGQEATNEKLFF
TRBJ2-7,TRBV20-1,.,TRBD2,TGCAGTGCTAGGGGGGGGCTAGCGGGATACTACGAGCAGTACTTC,CSARGGLAGYYEQYF
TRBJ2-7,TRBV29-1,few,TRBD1,TGCAGCGTCGGTCCCCGCCAGGGGGCCTACGAGCAGTACTTC,CSVGPRQGAYEQYF
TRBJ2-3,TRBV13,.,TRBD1,TGTGCCAGCAGCTGGCAGACGGGACAGGGGTTCCCAGATACGCAGTATTTT,CASSWQTGQGFPDTQYF
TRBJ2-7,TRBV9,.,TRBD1,TGTGCCAGCAGCGTAGGGACAGGGTATGACGAGCAGTACTTC,CASSVGTGYDEQYF
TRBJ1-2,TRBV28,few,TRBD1,TGTGCCTTAAACCGCGGGACAGGGGGCGGCTACACCTTC,CALNRGTGGGYTF
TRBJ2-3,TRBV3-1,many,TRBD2,TGTGCCAGCAGCTTAGGGACTAGCGGCACAGATACGCAGTATTTT,CASSLGTSGTDTQYF
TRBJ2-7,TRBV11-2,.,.,TGTGCCAGCGGCAAGTACCGGGACGAAGTCTACGAGCAGTACTTC,CASGKYRDEVYEQYF
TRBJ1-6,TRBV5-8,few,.,TGTGCCAGCAGCCGAGACTTCACAGGGTCACCCCTCCACTTT,CASSRDFTGSPLHF
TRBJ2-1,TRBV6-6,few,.,TGTGCCAGCAGAAAGGGGCCTTACAATGAGCAGTTCTTC,CASRKGPYNEQFF
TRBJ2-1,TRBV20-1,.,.,TGCAGTGCTAGAAGTCTCCGCTCCTACAATGAGCAGTTCTTC,CSARSLRSYNEQFF
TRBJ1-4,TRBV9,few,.,TGTGCCAGCAGCATTGGGACATCCAATGAAAAACTGTTTTTT,CASSIGTSNEKLFF
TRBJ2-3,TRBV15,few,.,TGTGCCACCAGCAGGGACGGAGACACAGATACGCAGTATTTT,CATSRDGDTDTQYF
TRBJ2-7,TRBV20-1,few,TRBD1,TGCAGTGCCCCTGGGACAGGGGGGACCTACGAGCAGTACTTC,CSAPGTGGTYEQYF
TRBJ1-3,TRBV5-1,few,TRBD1,TGCGCCAGCTGTCAGGGGGACGGCGCGCTTGCGGGAAACACCATATATTTT,CASCQGDGALAGNTIYF
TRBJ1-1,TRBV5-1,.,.,TGCGCCAGCCGCCATTCCGGCAGGGCCGTGACTGAAGCTTTCTTT,CASRHSGRAVTEAFF
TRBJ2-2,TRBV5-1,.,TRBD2,TGCGCCAGCAGCGAGTTGGGCGGGAGCCACACCGGGGAGCTGTTTTTT,CASSELGGSHTGELFF
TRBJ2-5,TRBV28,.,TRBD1,TGTGCCAGCACCAGGGACAGGGGGCTCGAGACCCAGTACTTC,CASTRDRGLETQYF
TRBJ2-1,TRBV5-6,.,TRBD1,TGTGCCAGCAGCTTGGTGGACAGGATTCCCAATGAGCAGTTCTTC,CASSLVDRIPNEQFF
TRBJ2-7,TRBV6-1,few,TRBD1,TGTGCCAGCGGGACACAGGGGGAAACCTACGAGCAGTACTTC,CASGTQGETYEQYF
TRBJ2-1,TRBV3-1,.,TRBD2,TGTGCCAGCAGCCAATTCGGGAGGGCCAATGAGCAGTTCTTC,CASSQFGRANEQFF
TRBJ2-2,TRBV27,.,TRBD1,TGTGCCACCGGACAGGGGAGGAGCACCGGGGAGCTGTTTTTT,CATGQGRSTGELFF
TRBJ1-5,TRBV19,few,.,TGTGCCAGTAGTAAGACAGTTGATCAGCCCCAGCATTTT,CASSKTVDQPQHF
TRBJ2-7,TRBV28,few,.,TGTGCCAGCAGACTCGCCGACAGAATCGCCTACGAGCAGTACTTC,CASRLADRIAYEQYF
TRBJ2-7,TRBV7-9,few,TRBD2,TGTGCCAGCAGCTTCGCCGGGACTAGCGTCTCCTACGAGCAGTACTTC,CASSFAGTSVSYEQYF
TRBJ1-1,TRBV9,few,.,TGTGCCAGCAGCGTAGACGGCACACTGGGGGGAACTGAAGCTTTCTTT,CASSVDGTLGGTEAFF
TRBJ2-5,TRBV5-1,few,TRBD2,TGCGCCAGCAGCTTCGGGGCGGGAGGGGTAGAGACCCAGTACTTC,CASSFGAGGVETQYF
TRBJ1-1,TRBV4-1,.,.,TGCGCCAGCAGCCGACTTGGAGCGGAGGTAGCGGCTTTCTTT,CASSRLGAEVAAFF
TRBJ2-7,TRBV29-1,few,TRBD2,TGCAGCGTTAGCCTAGCGGACGCCTACGAGCAGTACTTC,CSVSLADAYEQYF
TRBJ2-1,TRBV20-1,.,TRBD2,TGCAGTGCTAGAGAGCAACTAGCGGAGGGCAATGAGCAGTTCTTC,CSAREQLAEGNEQFF
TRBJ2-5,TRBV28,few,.,TGTGCCAGCAGTTCCCCATCCATTCCCGGGGGCGGAGAGACCCAGTACTTC,CASSSPSIPGGGETQYF
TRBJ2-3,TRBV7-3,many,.,TGTGCCAGCAGCGCGACCGGGACCAAGACAGATACGCAGTATTTT,CASSATGTKTDTQYF
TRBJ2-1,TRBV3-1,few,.,TGTGCCAGCAGCCTTATTCGTGCTTCTGACTACAATGAGCAGTTCTTC,CASSLIRASDYNEQFF
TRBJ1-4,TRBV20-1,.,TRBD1,TGCAGTGCTAGACCGCCGACAGGGGGGGATGAAAAACTGTTTTTT,CSARPPTGGDEKLFF
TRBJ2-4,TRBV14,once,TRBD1,TGTGCCAGCAGCCCCTCCCACAGGGGGCCCGGCAAAAACATTCAGTACTTC,CASSPSHRGPGKNIQYF
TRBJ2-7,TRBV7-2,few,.,TGTGCCAGCAGCTTAGGACTGGGGCCCTACGAGCAGTACTTC,CASSLGLGPYEQYF
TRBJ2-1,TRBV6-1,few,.,TGTGCCAGCAGTGAAGGGGGGGCTAGTTATGAGCAGTTCTTC,CASSEGGASYEQFF
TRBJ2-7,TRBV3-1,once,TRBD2,TGTGCCAGCAGCGATCCAGCGGGAGCGCTCTACGAGCAGTACTTC,CASSDPAGALYEQYF
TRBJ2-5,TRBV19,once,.,TGTGCCAGTAGTATAGGTAGCGGCGACGGGGAGACCCAGTACTTC,CASSIGSGDGETQYF
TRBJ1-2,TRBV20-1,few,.,TGCAGTGCCCTAGACGCCCGATATGGCTACACCTTC,CSALDARYGYTF
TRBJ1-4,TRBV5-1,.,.,TGCGCCAGCACCACCACAGGGACAACTAATGAAAAACTGTTTTTT,CASTTTGTTNEKLFF
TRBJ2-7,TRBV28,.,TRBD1,TGTGCCAGCAGTAGACCGGGACAGGGGATATACGAGCAGTACTTC,CASSRPGQGIYEQYF
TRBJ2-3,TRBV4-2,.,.,TGTGCCAGCAGCCAATTAACGGGCGGCTTCGCGGGGGATACGCAGTATTTT,CASSQLTGGFAGDTQYF
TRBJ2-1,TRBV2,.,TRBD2,TGTGCCAGCAGTGAGACTAGCGGGATTGCCAATGAGCAGTTCTTC,CASSETSGIANEQFF
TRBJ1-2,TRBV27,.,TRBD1,TGTGCCAGCAGTTTGGGACAGGGGGCGCTAGGCTACACCTTC,CASSLGQGALGYTF
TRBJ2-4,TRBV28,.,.,TGTGCCAGCAGTTTAACGGAAGCGGCCAAAAACATTCAGTACTTC,CASSLTEAAKNIQYF
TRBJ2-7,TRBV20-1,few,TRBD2,TGCAGTGCTAGCACCCTGCGGGAGGGCCGCGGCGAGCAGTACTTC,CSASTLREGRGEQYF
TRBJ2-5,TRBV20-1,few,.,TGCAGTGCTAGAGGGATCCGGGAGACCCAGTACTTC,CSARGIRETQYF
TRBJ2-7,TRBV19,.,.,TGTGCCAGTAGTACGACAGATACAGGAACCTACGAGCAGTACTTC,CASSTTDTGTYEQYF
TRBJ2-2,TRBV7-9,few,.,TGTGCCAGCAGCCCCCTGGGGTTCACCGGGGAGCTGTTTTTT,CASSPLGFTGELFF
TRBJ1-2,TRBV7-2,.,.,TGTGCCAGCAGCTTGGGCAGACTCAACTATGGCTACACCTTC,CASSLGRLNYGYTF
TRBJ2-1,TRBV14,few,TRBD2,TGTGCCAGCAGCCTCCCAGGACTAGCGGGAGGTCGGTCCTACAATGAGCAGTTCTTC,CASSLPGLAGGRSYNEQFF
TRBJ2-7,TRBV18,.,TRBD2,TGTGCCAGCTCACCTGGCCTCGGAGCGGGAGGCGTCCAAGGACACGAGCAGTACTTC,CASSPGLGAGGVQGHEQYF
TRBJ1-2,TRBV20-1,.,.,TGCAGTGCTAGTGGCTGGGGGGGCGGTAACTATGGCTACACCTTC,CSASGWGGGNYGYTF
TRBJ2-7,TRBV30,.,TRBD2,TGTGCCTGGAGTGTACTAGCGGGAGCCCACGAGCAGTACTTC,CAWSVLAGAHEQYF
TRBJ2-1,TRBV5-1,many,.,TGCGCCAGCAGCCAAGATCTACAGGGATCCAGGGGAATGGGGCAGTTCTTC,CASSQDLQGSRGMGQFF
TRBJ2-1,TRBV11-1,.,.,TGTGCCACCAGGACAAGGGCGGGCCATGAGCAGTTCTTC,CATRTRAGHEQFF
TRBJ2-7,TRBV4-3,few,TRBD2,TGCGCCAGCAGCAGACTAGCGGGATACGAGCAGTACTTC,CASSRLAGYEQYF
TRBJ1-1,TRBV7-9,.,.,TGTGCCAGCAGCTTTTCCGGGTCACATGGTGGTGCTTTCTTT,CASSFSGSHGGAFF
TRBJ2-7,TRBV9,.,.,TGTGCCAGCAGCGTAGGGGGCAGGGACTCGTGGAGCGAGCAGTACTTC,CASSVGGRDSWSEQYF